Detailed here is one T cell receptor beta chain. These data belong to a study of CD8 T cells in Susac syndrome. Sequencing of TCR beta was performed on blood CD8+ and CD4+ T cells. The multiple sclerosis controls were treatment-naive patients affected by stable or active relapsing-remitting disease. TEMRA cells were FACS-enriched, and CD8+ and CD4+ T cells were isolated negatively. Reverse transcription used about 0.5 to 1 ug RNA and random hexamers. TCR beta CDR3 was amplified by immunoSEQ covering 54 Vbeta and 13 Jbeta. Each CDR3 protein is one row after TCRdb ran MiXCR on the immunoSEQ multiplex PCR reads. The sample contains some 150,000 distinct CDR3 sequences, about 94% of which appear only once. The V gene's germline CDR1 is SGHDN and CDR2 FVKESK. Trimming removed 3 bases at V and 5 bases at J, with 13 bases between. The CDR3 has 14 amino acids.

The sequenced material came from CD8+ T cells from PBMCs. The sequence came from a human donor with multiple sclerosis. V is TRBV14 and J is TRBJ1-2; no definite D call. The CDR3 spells CASSQEDRLYGYTF. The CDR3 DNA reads TGTGCCAGCAGCCAGGAGGACCGACTATATGGCTACACCTTC.